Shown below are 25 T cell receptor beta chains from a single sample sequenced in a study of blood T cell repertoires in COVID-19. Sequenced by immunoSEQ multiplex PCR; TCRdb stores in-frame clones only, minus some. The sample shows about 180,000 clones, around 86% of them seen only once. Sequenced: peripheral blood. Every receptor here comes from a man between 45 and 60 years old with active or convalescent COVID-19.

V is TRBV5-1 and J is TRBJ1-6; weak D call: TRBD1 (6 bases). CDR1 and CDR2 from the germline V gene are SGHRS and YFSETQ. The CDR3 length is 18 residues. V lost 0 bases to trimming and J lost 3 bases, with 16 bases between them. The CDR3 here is CASSLDQDSNFYNSPLHF. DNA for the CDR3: TGCGCCAGCAGCTTGGATCAGGACAGCAATTTCTATAATTCACCCCTCCACTTT.

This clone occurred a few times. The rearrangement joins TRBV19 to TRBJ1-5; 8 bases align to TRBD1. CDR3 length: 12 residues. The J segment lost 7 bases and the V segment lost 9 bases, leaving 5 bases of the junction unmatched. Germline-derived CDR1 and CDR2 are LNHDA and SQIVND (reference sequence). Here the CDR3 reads CARDRAIQPQHF. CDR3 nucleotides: TGTGCCAGGGACAGGGCAATCCAGCCCCAGCATTTT.

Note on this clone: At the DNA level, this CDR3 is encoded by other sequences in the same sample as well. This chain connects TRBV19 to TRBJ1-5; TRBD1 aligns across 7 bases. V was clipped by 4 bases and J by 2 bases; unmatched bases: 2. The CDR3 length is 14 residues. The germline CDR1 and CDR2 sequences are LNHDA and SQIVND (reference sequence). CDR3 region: CASSTGTGNQPQHF. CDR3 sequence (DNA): TGTGCCAGTAGTACTGGGACAGGCAATCAGCCCCAGCATTTT.

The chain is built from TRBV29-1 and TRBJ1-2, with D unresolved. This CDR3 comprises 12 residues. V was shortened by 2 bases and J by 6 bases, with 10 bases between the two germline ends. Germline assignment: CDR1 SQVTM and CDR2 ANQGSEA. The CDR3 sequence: CSVELPGNGYTF. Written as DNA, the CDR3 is TGCAGCGTTGAACTCCCAGGCAATGGCTACACCTTC.

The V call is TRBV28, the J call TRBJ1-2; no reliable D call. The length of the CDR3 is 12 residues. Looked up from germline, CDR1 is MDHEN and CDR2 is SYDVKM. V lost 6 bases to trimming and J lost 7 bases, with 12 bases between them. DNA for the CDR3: TGTGCCAGCAGGCAGATTGTGGCTGGCTACACCTTC. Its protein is CASRQIVAGYTF.

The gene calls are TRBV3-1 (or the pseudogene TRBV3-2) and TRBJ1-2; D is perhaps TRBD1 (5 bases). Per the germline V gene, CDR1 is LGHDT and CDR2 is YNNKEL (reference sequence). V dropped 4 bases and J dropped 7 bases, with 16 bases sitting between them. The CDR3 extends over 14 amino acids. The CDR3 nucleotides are TGTGCCAGCAGCCGGGGTATAGGGGTTTCTGGCTACACCTTC. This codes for CASSRGIGVSGYTF.

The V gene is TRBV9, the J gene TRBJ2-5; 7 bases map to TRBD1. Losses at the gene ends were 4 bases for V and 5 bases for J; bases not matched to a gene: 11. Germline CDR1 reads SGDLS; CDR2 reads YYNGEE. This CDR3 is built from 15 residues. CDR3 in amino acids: CASSPGQRQGETQYF. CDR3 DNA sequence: TGTGCCAGCAGCCCGGGACAGCGCCAAGGGGAGACCCAGTACTTC.

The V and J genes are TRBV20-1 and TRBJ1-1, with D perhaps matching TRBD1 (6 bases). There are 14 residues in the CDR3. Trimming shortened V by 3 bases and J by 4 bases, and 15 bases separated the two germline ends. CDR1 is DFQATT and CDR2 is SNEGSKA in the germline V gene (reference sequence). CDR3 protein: CSASTTGKGTEAFF. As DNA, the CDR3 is TGCAGTGCTAGTACAACAGGGAAAGGCACTGAAGCTTTCTTT.

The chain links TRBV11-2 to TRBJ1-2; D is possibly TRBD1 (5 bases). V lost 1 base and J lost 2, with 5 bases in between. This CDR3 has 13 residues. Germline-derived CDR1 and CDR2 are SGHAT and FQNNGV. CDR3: CASSLGTNYGYTF. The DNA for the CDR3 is TGTGCCAGCAGCTTAGGGACAAACTATGGCTACACCTTC.

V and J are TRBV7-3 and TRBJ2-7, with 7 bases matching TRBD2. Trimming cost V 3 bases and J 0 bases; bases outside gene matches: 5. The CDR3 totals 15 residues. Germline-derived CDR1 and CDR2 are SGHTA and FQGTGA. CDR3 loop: CASSLTSRSSYEQYF. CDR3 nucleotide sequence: TGTGCCAGCAGCTTGACTAGCCGGAGCTCCTACGAGCAGTACTTC.

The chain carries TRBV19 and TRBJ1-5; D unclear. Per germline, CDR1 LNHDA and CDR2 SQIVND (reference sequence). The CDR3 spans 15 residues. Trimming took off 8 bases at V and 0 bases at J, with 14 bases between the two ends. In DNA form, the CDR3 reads TGTGCCAGTCTCACGGGCGCGGGTAGCAATCAGCCCCAGCATTTT. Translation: CASLTGAGSNQPQHF.

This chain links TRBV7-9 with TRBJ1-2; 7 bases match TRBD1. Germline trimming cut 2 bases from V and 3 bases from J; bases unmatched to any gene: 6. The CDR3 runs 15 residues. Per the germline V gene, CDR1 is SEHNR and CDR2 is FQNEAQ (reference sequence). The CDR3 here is CASSLLPGQHYGYTF. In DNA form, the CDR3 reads TGTGCCAGCAGCTTATTACCGGGACAGCACTATGGCTACACCTTC.

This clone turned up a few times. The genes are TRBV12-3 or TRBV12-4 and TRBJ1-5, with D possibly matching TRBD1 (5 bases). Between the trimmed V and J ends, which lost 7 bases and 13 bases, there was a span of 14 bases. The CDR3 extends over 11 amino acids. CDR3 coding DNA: TGTGCCAGCACCACGGGACTGGGGCAGCATTTT. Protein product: CASTTGLGQHF.

DNA of the CDR3: TGCGCCAGCAGCTTACTAGCCGGTGTGACGAACACCGGGGAGCTGTTTTTT. This translates into CASSLLAGVTNTGELFF. The chain employs TRBV5-1 and TRBJ2-2, with D maybe TRBD2 (6 bases). The CDR3 extends over 17 amino acids. V dropped 2 bases and J dropped 0 bases, with 14 bases sitting between them. CDR1 is SGHRS, CDR2 YFSETQ, per germline.

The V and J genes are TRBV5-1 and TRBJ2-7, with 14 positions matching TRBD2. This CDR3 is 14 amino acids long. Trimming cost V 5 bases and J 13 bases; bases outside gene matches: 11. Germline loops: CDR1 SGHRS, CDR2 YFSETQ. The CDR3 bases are TGCGCCAGCAGACCCTCTGGGACTAGCGGGAGTGGTTACTTC. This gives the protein CASRPSGTSGSGYF.

CDR3 in amino acids: CASSSRGTVPSPLHF. The DNA of the CDR3 is TGTGCCAGCAGCTCCAGGGGGACAGTACCCTCACCCCTCCACTTT. The genes are TRBV7-2 and TRBJ1-6; 7 bases map to TRBD1. Trimming took 4 bases from V and 10 from J; bases not matched to a gene: 10. The CDR3 consists of 15 residues. The germline V gene has CDR1 SGHTA and CDR2 FQGNSA.

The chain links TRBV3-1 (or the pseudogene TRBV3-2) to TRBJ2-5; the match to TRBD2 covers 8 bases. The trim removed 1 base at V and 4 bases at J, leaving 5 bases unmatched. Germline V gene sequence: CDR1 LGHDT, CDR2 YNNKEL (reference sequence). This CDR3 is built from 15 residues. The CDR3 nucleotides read TGTGCCAGCAGCCAAGGAGCGGGAGCGAGAGAGACCCAGTACTTC. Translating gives CASSQGAGARETQYF.

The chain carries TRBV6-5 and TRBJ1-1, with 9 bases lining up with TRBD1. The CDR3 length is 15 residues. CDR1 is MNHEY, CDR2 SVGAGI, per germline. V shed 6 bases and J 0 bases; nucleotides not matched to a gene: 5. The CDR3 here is CASRSGTGLNTEAFF. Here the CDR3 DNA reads TGTGCCAGCAGGAGCGGGACAGGGCTGAACACTGAAGCTTTCTTT.

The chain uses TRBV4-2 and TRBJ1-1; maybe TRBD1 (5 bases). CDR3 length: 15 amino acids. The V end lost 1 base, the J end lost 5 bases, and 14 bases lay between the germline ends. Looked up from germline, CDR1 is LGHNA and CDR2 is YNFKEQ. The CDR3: CASSQVGRVGTEAFF. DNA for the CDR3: TGTGCCAGCAGCCAAGTTGGCAGGGTTGGAACTGAAGCTTTCTTT.

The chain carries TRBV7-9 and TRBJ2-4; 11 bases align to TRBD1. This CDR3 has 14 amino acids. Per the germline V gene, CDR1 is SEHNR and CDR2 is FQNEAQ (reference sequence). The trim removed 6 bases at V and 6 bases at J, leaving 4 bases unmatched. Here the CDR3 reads CASSSGQGVNIQYF. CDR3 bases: TGTGCCAGCAGTTCGGGACAGGGGGTAAACATTCAGTACTTC. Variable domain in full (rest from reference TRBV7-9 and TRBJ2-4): DTGVSQNPRHKITKRGQNVTFRCDPISEHNRLYWYRQTLGQGPEFLTYFQNEAQLEKSRLLSDRFSAERPKGSFSTLEIQRTEQGDSAMYLCASSSGQGVNIQYFGAGTRLSVL.

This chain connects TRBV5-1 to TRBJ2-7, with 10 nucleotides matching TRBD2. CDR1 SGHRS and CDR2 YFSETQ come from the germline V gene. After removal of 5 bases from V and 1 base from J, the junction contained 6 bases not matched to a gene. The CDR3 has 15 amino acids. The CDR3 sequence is CASRLGLAESYEQYF. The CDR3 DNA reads TGCGCCAGCAGGCTTGGACTAGCGGAATCCTACGAGCAGTACTTC.

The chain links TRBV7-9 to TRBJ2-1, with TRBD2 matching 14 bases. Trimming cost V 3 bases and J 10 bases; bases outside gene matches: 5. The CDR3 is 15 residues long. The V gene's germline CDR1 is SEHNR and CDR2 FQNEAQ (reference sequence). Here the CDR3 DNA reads TGTGCCAGCAGCTTGGGACTAGCGGGAGTTTGGGAGCAGTTCTTC. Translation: CASSLGLAGVWEQFF.

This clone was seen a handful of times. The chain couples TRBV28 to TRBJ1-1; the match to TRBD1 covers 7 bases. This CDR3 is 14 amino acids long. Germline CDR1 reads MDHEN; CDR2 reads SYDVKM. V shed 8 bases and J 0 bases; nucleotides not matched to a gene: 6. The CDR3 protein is CASGQGEMNTEAFF. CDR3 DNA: TGTGCCAGCGGGCAGGGGGAAATGAACACTGAAGCTTTCTTT. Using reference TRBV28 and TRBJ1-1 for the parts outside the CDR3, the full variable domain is DVKVTQSSRYLVKRTGEKVFLECVQDMDHENMFWYRQDPGLGLRLIYFSYDVKMKEKGDIPEGYSVSREKKERFSLILESASTNQTSMYLCASGQGEMNTEAFFGQGTRLTVV.

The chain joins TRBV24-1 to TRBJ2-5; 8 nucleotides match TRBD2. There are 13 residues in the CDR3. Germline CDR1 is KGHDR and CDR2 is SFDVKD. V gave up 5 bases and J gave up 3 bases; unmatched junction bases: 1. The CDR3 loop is CATSAGGEETQYF. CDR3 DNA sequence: TGTGCCACCAGTGCGGGGGGGGAAGAGACCCAGTACTTC.

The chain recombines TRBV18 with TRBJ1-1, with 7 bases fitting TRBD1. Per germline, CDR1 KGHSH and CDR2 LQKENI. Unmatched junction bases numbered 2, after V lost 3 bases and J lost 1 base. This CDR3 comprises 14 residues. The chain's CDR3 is CASSPGQSNTEAFF. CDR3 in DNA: TGTGCCAGCTCACCGGGACAGTCGAACACTGAAGCTTTCTTT.